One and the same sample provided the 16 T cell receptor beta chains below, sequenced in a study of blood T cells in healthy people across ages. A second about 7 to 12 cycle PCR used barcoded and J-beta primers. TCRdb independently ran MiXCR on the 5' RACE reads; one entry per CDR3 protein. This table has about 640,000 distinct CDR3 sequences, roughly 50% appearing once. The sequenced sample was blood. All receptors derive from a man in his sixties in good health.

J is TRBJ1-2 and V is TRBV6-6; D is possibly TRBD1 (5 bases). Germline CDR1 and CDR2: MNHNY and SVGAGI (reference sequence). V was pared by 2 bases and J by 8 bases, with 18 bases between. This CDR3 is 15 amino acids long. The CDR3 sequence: CASSYPLGLQGGYTF. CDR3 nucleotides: TGTGCCAGCAGTTACCCCCTGGGACTGCAAGGAGGCTACACCTTC.

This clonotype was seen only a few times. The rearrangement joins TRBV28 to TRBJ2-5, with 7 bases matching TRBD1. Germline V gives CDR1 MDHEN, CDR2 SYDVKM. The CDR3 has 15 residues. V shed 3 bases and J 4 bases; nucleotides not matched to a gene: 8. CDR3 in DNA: TGTGCCAGCAGTTTCCAAGGGGGCCTCCCAGAGACCCAGTACTTC. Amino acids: CASSFQGGLPETQYF.

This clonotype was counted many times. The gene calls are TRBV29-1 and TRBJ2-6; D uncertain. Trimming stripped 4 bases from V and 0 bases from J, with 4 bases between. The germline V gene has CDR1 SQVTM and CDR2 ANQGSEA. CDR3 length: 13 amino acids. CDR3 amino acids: CSVAISGANVLTF. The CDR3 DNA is TGCAGCGTTGCGATCTCTGGGGCCAACGTCCTGACTTTC.

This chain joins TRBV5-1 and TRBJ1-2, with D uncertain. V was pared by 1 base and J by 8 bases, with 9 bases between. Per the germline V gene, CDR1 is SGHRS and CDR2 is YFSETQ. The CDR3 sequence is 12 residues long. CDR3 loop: CASSLNEEGYTF. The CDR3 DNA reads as TGCGCCAGCAGCTTGAATGAGGAAGGCTACACCTTC.

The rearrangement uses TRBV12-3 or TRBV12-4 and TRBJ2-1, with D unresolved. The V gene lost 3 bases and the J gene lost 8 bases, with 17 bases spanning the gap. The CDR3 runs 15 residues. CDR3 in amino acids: CASSLAHLVRDEQFF. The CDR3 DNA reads TGTGCCAGCAGTTTGGCACACCTAGTTCGCGATGAGCAGTTCTTC.

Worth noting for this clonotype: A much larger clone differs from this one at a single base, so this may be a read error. CDR3 sequence: CGAGTSGGNEQFF. The CDR3 nucleotides read TGCGGTGCCGGGACTAGCGGGGGGAATGAGCAGTTCTTC. The gene calls are TRBV20-1 and TRBJ2-1; 15 bases match TRBD2. This CDR3 is built from 13 residues. In germline, CDR1 is DFQATT, CDR2 SNEGSKA (reference sequence).

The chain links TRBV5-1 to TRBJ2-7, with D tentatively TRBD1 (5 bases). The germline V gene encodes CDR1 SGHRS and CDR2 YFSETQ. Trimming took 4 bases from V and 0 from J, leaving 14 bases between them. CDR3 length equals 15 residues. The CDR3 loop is CASSQAPGYSYEQYF. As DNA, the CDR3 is TGCGCCAGCAGCCAAGCCCCAGGGTACTCCTACGAGCAGTACTTC.

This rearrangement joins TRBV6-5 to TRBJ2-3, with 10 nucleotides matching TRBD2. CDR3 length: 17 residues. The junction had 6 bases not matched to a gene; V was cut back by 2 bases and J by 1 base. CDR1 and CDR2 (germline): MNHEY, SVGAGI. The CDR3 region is CASSYGTSDFGTDTQYF. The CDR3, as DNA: TGTGCCAGCAGTTACGGGACTAGCGATTTCGGCACAGATACGCAGTATTTT.

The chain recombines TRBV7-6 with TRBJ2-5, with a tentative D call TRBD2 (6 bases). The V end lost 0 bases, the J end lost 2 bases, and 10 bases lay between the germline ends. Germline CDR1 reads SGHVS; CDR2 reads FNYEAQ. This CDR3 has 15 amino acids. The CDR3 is CASSLAHGGQETQYF. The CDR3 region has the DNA TGTGCCAGCAGCTTAGCGCACGGGGGTCAAGAGACCCAGTACTTC.

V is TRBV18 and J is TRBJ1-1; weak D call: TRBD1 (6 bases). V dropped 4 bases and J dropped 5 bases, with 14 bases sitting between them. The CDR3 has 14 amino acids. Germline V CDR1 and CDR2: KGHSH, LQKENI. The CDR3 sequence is CASSRGPGGTEAFF. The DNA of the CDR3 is TGTGCCAGCTCACGGGGGCCGGGGGGTACTGAAGCTTTCTTT.

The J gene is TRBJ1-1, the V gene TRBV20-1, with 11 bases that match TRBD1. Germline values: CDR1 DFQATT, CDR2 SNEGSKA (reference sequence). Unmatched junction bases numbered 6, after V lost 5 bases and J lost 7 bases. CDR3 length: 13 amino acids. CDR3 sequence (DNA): TGCAGTGCTCACACCGGGACAGGGGGTGAAGCTTTCTTT. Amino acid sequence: CSAHTGTGGEAFF.

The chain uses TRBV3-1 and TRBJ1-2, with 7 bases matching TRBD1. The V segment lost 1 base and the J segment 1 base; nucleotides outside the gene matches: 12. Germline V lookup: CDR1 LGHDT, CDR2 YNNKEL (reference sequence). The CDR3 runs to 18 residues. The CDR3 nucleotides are TGTGCCAGCAGCCAAGGGCGAGGGACAGCTAGTAATAACTATGGCTACACCTTC. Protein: CASSQGRGTASNNYGYTF. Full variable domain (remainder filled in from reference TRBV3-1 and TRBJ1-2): DTAVSQTPKYLVTQMGNDKSIKCEQNLGHDTMYWYKQDSKKFLKIMFSYNNKELIINETVPNRFSPKSPDKAHLNLHINSLELGDSAVYFCASSQGRGTASNNYGYTFGSGTRLTVV.

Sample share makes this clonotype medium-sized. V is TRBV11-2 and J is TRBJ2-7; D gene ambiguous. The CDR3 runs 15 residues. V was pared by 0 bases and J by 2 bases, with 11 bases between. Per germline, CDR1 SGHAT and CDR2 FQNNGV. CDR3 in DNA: TGTGCCAGCAGCTTAGAAGCACGGGCAACCTACGAGCAGTACTTC. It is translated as CASSLEARATYEQYF.

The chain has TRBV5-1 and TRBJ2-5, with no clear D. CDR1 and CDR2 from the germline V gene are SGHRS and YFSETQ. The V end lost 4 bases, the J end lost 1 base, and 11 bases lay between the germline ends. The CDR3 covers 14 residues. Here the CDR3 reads CASSLTDAQETQYF. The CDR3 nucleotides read TGCGCCAGCAGCCTGACGGACGCCCAAGAGACCCAGTACTTC.

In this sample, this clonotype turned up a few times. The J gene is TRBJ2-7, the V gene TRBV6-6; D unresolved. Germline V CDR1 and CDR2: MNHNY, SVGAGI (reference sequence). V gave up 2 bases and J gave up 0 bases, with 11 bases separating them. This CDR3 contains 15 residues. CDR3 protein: CASSYSASSSYEQYF. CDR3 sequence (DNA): TGTGCCAGCAGTTACAGCGCCAGTAGCTCCTACGAGCAGTACTTC.

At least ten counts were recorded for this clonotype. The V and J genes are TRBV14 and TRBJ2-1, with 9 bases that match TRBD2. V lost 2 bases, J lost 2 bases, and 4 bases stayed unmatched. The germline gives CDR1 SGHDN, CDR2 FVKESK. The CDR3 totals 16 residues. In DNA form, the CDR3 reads TGTGCCAGCAGCCAAACAAGACTAGCGGCCTACAATGAGCAGTTCTTC. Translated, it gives CASSQTRLAAYNEQFF.